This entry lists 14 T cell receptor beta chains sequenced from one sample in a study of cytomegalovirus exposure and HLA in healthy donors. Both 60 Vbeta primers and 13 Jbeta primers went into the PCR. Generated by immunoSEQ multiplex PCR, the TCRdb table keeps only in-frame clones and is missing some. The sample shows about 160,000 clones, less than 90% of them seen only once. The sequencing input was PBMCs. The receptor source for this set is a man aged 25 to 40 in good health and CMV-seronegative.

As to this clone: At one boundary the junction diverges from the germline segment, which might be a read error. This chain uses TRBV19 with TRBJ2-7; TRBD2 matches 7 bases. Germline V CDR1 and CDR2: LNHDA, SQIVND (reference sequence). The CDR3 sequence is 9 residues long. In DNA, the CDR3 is TGTGCCAGTAGTATATGGGGGGGCTTC. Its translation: CASSIWGGF.

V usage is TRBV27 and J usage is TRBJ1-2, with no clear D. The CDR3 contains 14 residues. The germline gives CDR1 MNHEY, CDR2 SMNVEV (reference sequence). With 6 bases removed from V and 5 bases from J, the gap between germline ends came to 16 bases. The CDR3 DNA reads TGTGCCAGCAGGGCCCGGCGGGATACTTATGGCTACACCTTC. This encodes CASRARRDTYGYTF.

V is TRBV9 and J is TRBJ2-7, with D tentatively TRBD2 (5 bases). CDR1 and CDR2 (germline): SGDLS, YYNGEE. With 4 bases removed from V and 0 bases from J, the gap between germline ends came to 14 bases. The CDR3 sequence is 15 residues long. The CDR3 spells CASSPFSRDSYEQYF. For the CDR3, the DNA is TGTGCCAGCAGCCCTTTTTCTCGGGACTCCTACGAGCAGTACTTC.

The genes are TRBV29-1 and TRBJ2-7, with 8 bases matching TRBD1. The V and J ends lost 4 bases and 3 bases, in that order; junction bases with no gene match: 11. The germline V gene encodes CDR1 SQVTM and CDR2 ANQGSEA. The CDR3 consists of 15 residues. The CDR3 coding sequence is TGCAGCGTTGGGTTTTATTCAGGGGGCGGCTACGAGCAGTACTTC. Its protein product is CSVGFYSGGGYEQYF.

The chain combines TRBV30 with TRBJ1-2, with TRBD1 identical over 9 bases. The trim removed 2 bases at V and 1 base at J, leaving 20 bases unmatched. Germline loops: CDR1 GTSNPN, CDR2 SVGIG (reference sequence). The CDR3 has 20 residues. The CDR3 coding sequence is TGTGCCTGGAGTCGGGCCCCAACCGGGACAGGGCCCCGTATTAACTATGGCTACACCTTC. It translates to CAWSRAPTGTGPRINYGYTF.

The CDR3 loop is CASSLASGGSSIYEQYF. The CDR3, as DNA: TGCGCCAGCAGCTTGGCTAGCGGGGGGTCTTCCATCTACGAGCAGTACTTC. The rearrangement links TRBV5-1 to TRBJ2-7; 11 bases map to TRBD2. Germline CDR1 and CDR2: SGHRS and YFSETQ. The CDR3 loop spans 17 amino acids. With V trimmed by 0 bases and J by 3 bases, 8 bases remained unmatched.

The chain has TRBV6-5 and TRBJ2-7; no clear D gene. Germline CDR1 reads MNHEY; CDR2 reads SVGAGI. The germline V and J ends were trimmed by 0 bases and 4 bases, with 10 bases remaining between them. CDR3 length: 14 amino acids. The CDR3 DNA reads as TGTGCCAGCAGTTACTCGACTTCCCAATACGAGCAGTACTTC. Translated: CASSYSTSQYEQYF.

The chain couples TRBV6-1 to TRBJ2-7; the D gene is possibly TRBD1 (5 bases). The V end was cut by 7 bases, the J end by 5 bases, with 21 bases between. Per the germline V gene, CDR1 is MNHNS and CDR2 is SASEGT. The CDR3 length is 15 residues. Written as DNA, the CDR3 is TGTGCCAGCATAAGACAAAATACAGGTTACCACGAGCAGTACTTC. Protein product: CASIRQNTGYHEQYF.

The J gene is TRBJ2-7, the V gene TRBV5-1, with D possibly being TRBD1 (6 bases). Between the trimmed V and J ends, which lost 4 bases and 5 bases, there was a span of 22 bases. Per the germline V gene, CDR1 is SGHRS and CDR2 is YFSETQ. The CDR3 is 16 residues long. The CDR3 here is CASSTRRAGAGNEQYF. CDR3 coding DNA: TGCGCCAGCAGCACCCGAAGGGCAGGGGCAGGCAACGAGCAGTACTTC.

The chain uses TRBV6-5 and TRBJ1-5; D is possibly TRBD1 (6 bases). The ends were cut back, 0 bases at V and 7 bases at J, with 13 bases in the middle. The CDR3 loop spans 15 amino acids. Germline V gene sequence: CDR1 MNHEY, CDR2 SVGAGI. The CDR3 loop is CASSYSRAGDQPQHF. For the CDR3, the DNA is TGTGCCAGCAGTTACTCGAGGGCAGGGGACCAGCCCCAGCATTTT.

CDR3 region: CASSEVFSGANVLTF. In DNA form, the CDR3 reads TGCGCCAGCAGTGAGGTCTTCTCTGGGGCCAACGTCCTGACTTTC. The gene calls are TRBV10-2 and TRBJ2-6; no definite D call. Trimming removed 2 bases at V and 0 bases at J, with 5 bases between. The CDR3 is made up of 15 amino acids. CDR1 and CDR2 (germline): WSHSY, SAAADI.

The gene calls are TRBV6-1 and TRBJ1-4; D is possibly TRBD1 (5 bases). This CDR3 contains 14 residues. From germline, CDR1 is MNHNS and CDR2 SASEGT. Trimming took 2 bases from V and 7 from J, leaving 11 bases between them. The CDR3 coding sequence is TGTGCCAGCAGTGAACCGGGGAGGGGTGAAAAACTGTTTTTT. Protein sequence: CASSEPGRGEKLFF.

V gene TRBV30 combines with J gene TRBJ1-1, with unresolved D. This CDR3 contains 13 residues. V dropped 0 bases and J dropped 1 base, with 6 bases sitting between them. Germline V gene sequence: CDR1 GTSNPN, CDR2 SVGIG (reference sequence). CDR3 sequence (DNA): TGTGCCTGGAGTGTGGCCAGGAACACTGAAGCTTTCTTT. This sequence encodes CAWSVARNTEAFF. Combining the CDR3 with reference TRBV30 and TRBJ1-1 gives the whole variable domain SQTIHQWPATLVQPVGSPLSLECTVEGTSNPNLYWYRQAAGRGLQLLFYSVGIGQISSEVPQNLSASRPQDRQFILSSKKLLLSDSGFYLCAWSVARNTEAFFGQGTRLTVV.

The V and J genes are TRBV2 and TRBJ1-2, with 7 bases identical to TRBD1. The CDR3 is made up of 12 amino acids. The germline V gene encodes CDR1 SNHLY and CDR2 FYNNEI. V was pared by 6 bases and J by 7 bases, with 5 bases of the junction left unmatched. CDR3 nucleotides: TGTGCCAGCAGCGCGAACAGGGGTGGCTACACCTTC. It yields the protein CASSANRGGYTF.